The 27 T cell receptor beta chains listed next were all sequenced from one sample in a study of Graves' ophthalmopathy and Graves' hyperthyroidism. TCR beta CDR3 regions were amplified from RNA transcripts. Investigators did first-round RT-PCR with HTBI primers, then second-round multiplex PCR. TCRdb re-called the multiplex PCR reads through MiXCR, storing one row per CDR3 protein. Of around 1,200,000 distinct CDR3 sequences listed, about 38% are singletons. Sequencing used peripheral blood or thyroid tissue (not recorded which). These receptors were obtained from an adult man with Graves' hyperthyroidism.

Concerning this clonotype: A read error is possible here, since a much larger clone lies one base away. The J gene is TRBJ2-6, the V gene TRBV7-2; D perhaps matches TRBD1 (5 bases). The CDR3 sequence is 15 residues long. Trimming shortened V by 5 bases and J by 0 bases, and 8 bases separated the two germline ends. Germline loops: CDR1 SGHTA, CDR2 FQGNSA. The CDR3 DNA is TGTGCCAGCAGCATCGACAGCTCTGGGGCCAACGTCCTGACTTTC. Protein product: CASSIDSSGANVLTF.

This clonotype was detected only a few times. The chain joins TRBV20-1 to TRBJ1-4; D gene unclear. The V end lost 3 bases, the J end lost 8 bases, and 10 bases lay between the germline ends. Germline CDR1 reads DFQATT; CDR2 reads SNEGSKA (reference sequence). The CDR3 is 12 residues long. CDR3 loop: CSASLGSEKLFF. The CDR3 DNA sequence: TGCAGTGCTAGCCTTGGGAGCGAAAAACTGTTTTTT.

The rearrangement uses TRBV12-3 or TRBV12-4 and TRBJ1-5, with D perhaps matching TRBD1 (5 bases). Trimming stripped 5 bases from V and 2 bases from J, with 13 bases between. CDR3 size: 15 residues. This CDR3 reads CASSKSGNRNQPQHF. Written as DNA, the CDR3 is TGTGCCAGCAGTAAATCAGGGAATCGCAATCAGCCCCAGCATTTT.

V gene TRBV19 combines with J gene TRBJ2-3; perhaps D is TRBD1 or TRBD2 (5 bases each). The CDR3 is 11 residues long. Germline CDR1 is LNHDA and CDR2 is SQIVND (reference sequence). Trimming took off 9 bases at V and 2 bases at J, with 6 bases between the two ends. The CDR3 nucleotides are TGTGCCAGCGGGGCCACAGATACGCAGTATTTT. Encoded protein: CASGATDTQYF.

In its sample, this clonotype was seen many times. J is TRBJ1-2 and V is TRBV15; the D is unclear. The CDR3 length is 15 residues. CDR1 LNHNV and CDR2 YYDKDF come from the germline V gene (reference sequence). The V end was cut by 0 bases, the J end by 3 bases, with 11 bases between. CDR3 sequence: CATSRDREGHYGYTF. The CDR3 nucleotides read TGTGCCACCAGCAGAGATCGGGAAGGGCACTATGGCTACACCTTC.

This clonotype was detected ten times or more. CDR3 sequence (DNA): TGTGCCAGCAGCTCCGGACTAGCGATGTCATACGAGCAGTACTTC. Translating it yields CASSSGLAMSYEQYF. J is TRBJ2-7 and V is TRBV7-6; 9 bases are shared with TRBD2. The CDR3 spans 15 residues. Germline V lookup: CDR1 SGHVS, CDR2 FNYEAQ. V was clipped by 4 bases and J by 4 bases; unmatched bases: 8.

There are a few counts of this clonotype. The J gene is TRBJ2-3, the V gene TRBV10-3, with a weak D call TRBD2 (5 bases). The CDR3 totals 13 residues. Trimming shortened V by 4 bases and J by 4 bases, and 9 bases separated the two germline ends. Germline V gene data show CDR1 as ENHRY and CDR2 as SYGVKD. CDR3 in DNA: TGTGCCATCAGTGGCGGGTCCTCAGATACGCAGTATTTT. Amino acids: CAISGGSSDTQYF.

With regard to this clonotype: The CDR3 does not end in the conserved phenylalanine or tryptophan, so this is likely a read error. No DNA is shown, since the ends of the CDR3 on it are uncertain; the CDR3 is the one TCRdb lists. V is TRBV9 and J is TRBJ1-6. Germline V gene data show CDR1 as SGDLS and CDR2 as YYNGEE. The CDR3 is 10 amino acids in total, end residues counted. CDR3 sequence: CASSVVPRTL.

This clonotype was recorded many times. V usage is TRBV19 and J usage is TRBJ2-7; unclear D gene. V was cut by 0 bases and J by 0 bases, with 6 bases left in between. The CDR3 totals 14 residues. The V gene's germline CDR1 is LNHDA and CDR2 SQIVND (reference sequence). CDR3 region: CASSIDTPSYEQYF. The CDR3 nucleotides read TGTGCCAGTAGTATAGACACCCCCTCCTACGAGCAGTACTTC.

The rearrangement joins TRBV24-1 to TRBJ2-3; TRBD2 agrees at 7 bases. This CDR3 spans 15 amino acids. CDR1 is KGHDR and CDR2 is SFDVKD in the germline V gene. The junction had 7 bases not matched to a gene; V was cut back by 6 bases and J by 2 bases. CDR3 residues: CATSQERGNTDTQYF. For the CDR3, the DNA is TGTGCCACCAGTCAGGAGCGGGGAAACACAGATACGCAGTATTTT.

The rearrangement links TRBV29-1 to TRBJ2-2; D gene ambiguous. The CDR3 is 13 amino acids. From germline, CDR1 is SQVTM and CDR2 ANQGSEA. Trimming shortened V by 4 bases and J by 7 bases, and 13 bases separated the two germline ends. The CDR3 DNA follows: TGCAGCGTTGTACCCGGGCCCGTCGGGGAGCTGTTTTTT. Its translation is CSVVPGPVGELFF.

This chain uses TRBV5-1 with TRBJ1-1, with D tentatively TRBD1 (5 bases). CDR3 length: 15 amino acids. V was clipped by 2 bases and J by 5 bases, with 16 bases between them. Germline CDR1 reads SGHRS; CDR2 reads YFSETQ. As DNA, the CDR3 is TGCGCCAGCAGCTTTCGCCAGGGTTTGAGTACTGAAGCTTTCTTT. It specifies CASSFRQGLSTEAFF. The whole variable domain, filled in from reference TRBV5-1 and TRBJ1-1, reads KAGVTQTPRYLIKTRGQQVTLSCSPISGHRSVSWYQQTPGQGLQFLFEYFSETQRNKGNFPGRFSGRQFSNSRSEMNVSTLELGDSALYLCASSFRQGLSTEAFFGQGTRLTVV.

This clonotype came up many times. The chain employs TRBV15 and TRBJ2-6; perhaps TRBD1 as D (6 bases). The V gene's germline CDR1 is LNHNV and CDR2 YYDKDF (reference sequence). V lost 2 bases, J lost 0 bases, and 14 bases lay in between. The CDR3 sequence is 18 residues long. Here the CDR3 DNA reads TGTGCCACCAGCAGAACCGGTCCAGGGGACTCTGGGGCCAACGTCCTGACTTTC. Residues: CATSRTGPGDSGANVLTF.

CDR3 coding DNA: TGCAGCGGAGGGGACTCCAATGAGCAGTACTTC. Translating it yields CSGGDSNEQYF. This chain joins TRBV29-1 and TRBJ2-7, with D perhaps TRBD2 (6 bases). V lost 7 bases and J lost 7, with 14 bases in between. The CDR3 loop spans 11 amino acids. Germline V lookup: CDR1 SQVTM, CDR2 ANQGSEA.

The gene calls are TRBV29-1 and TRBJ1-2, with a weak D call TRBD1 (5 bases). Germline values: CDR1 SQVTM, CDR2 ANQGSEA. Trimming stripped 7 bases from V and 7 bases from J, with 13 bases between. CDR3 size: 11 residues. CDR3 region: CSAGGGSGYTF. CDR3 coding DNA: TGCAGCGCCGGCGGGGGGAGTGGCTACACCTTC.

This clonotype was detected once. Compared with germline, one end of the junction differs, possibly owing to a read error. The V call is TRBV15, the J call TRBJ2-2, with 8 bases matching TRBD2. Germline CDR1 reads LNHNV; CDR2 reads YYDKDF (reference sequence). The CDR3 covers 15 residues. The DNA of the CDR3 is TGTGCCAGCAGCTACAGCGGGGGATACACCGGGGAGCTGTTTTTT. This encodes CASSYSGGYTGELFF.

This clonotype was seen ten or more times. This sequence joins TRBV7-9 and TRBJ2-5; possibly TRBD1 for D (5 bases). The CDR3 has 16 amino acids. Germline CDR1 and CDR2: SEHNR and FQNEAQ (reference sequence). Trimming cost V 4 bases and J 7 bases, with 22 bases left between them. CDR3 region: CASSSRPAAGFPTQYF. The CDR3 DNA sequence: TGTGCCAGCAGCTCGCGACCGGCGGCAGGGTTTCCGACCCAGTACTTC.

This clonotype was seen many times. This sequence joins TRBV20-1 and TRBJ1-3; no definite D call. The CDR3 consists of 14 residues. V lost 0 bases and J 1 base, leaving 7 bases between the germline ends. Germline V gene data show CDR1 as DFQATT and CDR2 as SNEGSKA (reference sequence). CDR3 sequence reads: CSARDGGSGNTIYF. Written as DNA, the CDR3 is TGCAGTGCTAGAGATGGAGGGTCTGGAAACACCATATATTTT.

This clonotype was observed once. This chain connects TRBV7-9 to TRBJ1-2; tentatively, D is TRBD1 (6 bases). V was shortened by 3 bases and J by 4 bases, with 15 bases between the two germline ends. This CDR3 is 15 amino acids long. CDR1 and CDR2 from the germline V gene are SEHNR and FQNEAQ (reference sequence). CDR3 amino acids: CASSFKGERVYGYTF. DNA for the CDR3: TGTGCCAGCAGCTTTAAGGGGGAAAGGGTCTATGGCTACACCTTC.

The chain employs TRBV6-2 or TRBV6-3 and TRBJ1-5; D might be TRBD1 (6 bases). V lost 5 bases and J 9 bases, leaving 17 bases between the germline ends. This CDR3 is built from 14 residues. Germline loops: CDR1 MNHEY, CDR2 SVGEGT. In DNA form, the CDR3 reads TGTGCCAGCAGTATCGGGCAGGGGCCTCGGCCCCAGCATTTT. Its protein product is CASSIGQGPRPQHF.

This clonotype was picked up many times. The rearrangement links TRBV7-9 to TRBJ2-5, with TRBD2 matching over 9 bases. V lost 4 bases to trimming and J lost 5 bases; unmatched junction nucleotides: 14. CDR1 is SEHNR, CDR2 FQNEAQ, per germline (reference sequence). This CDR3 spans 17 amino acids. The CDR3 DNA is TGTGCCAGCAGCTACCCAGTCTCGGCGGGAGGGCGGGAGACCCAGTACTTC. Translating gives CASSYPVSAGGRETQYF. Together with reference TRBV7-9 and TRBJ2-5, the CDR3 gives the full variable domain: DTGVSQNPRHKITKRGQNVTFRCDPISEHNRLYWYRQTLGQGPEFLTYFQNEAQLEKSRLLSDRFSAERPKGSFSTLEIQRTEQGDSAMYLCASSYPVSAGGRETQYFGPGTRLLVL.

V and J are TRBV11-3 and TRBJ2-2, with TRBD2 as a possible D gene (5 bases). Trimming shortened V by 2 bases and J by 9 bases, and 10 bases separated the two germline ends. The CDR3 extends over 13 amino acids. CDR1 SGHNT and CDR2 YENEEA come from the germline V gene. CDR3 sequence: CASSLSVGRELFF. Written as DNA, the CDR3 is TGTGCCAGCAGCTTATCAGTCGGGAGGGAGCTGTTTTTT.

This clonotype was seen at least ten times. The chain combines TRBV7-2 with TRBJ2-7; 10 positions match TRBD2. The germline V gene has CDR1 SGHTA and CDR2 FQGNSA. Trimming at V came to 3 bases and at J to 0 bases, leaving 14 bases not matched to a gene. This CDR3 spans 19 amino acids. This chain's CDR3 is CASSFGAGGPQSPSYEQYF. For the CDR3, the DNA is TGTGCCAGCAGCTTTGGAGCGGGAGGGCCGCAATCCCCCTCCTACGAGCAGTACTTC.

The chain combines TRBV29-1 with TRBJ2-6; 9 nucleotides align to TRBD1. The CDR3 totals 15 residues. The V gene's germline CDR1 is SQVTM and CDR2 ANQGSEA. V gave up 3 bases and J gave up 15 bases; unmatched junction bases: 15. The CDR3 sequence is CSVERKDRGKEDLTF. As DNA, the CDR3 is TGCAGCGTTGAGAGAAAGGACAGGGGAAAGGAGGACCTGACTTTC.

This clonotype was recorded at least ten times. The V call is TRBV2, the J call TRBJ1-5; 7 nucleotides align to TRBD1. The ends lost 6 bases at V and 2 bases at J; junction bases unmatched: 7. Germline-derived CDR1 and CDR2 are SNHLY and FYNNEI. The CDR3 runs to 15 residues. This CDR3 reads CASRGTVVGNQPQHF. The CDR3, as DNA: TGTGCCAGCAGGGGGACAGTTGTTGGCAATCAGCCCCAGCATTTT.

Note on this clonotype: A much larger clone lies one base from this, so it may be a read error. This chain connects TRBV7-8 to TRBJ1-3; no definite D call. Trimming took 7 bases from V and 4 from J, leaving 17 bases between them. The CDR3 spans 15 residues. Germline V gives CDR1 SGHVS, CDR2 FQNEAQ. The CDR3 is CASKRDREAGNTIYF. In DNA, the CDR3 is TGTGCCAGCAAAAGGGATAGGGAGGCCGGAAACACCATATATTTT.

A single count supports this clonotype. At one end, the junction sequence differs from germline, possibly due to a read error. The genes are TRBV15 and TRBJ1-1, with D perhaps TRBD1 (6 bases). Germline V CDR1 and CDR2: LNHNV, YYDKDF (reference sequence). CDR3 length: 15 residues. Written as DNA, the CDR3 is TGTGCCGCCAGCAGGGACGCGGGGGCGAACACTGAAGCTTTCTTT. This translates into CAASRDAGANTEAFF.